This T cell receptor (beta chain) appears in the sequencing data of a study of T cell responses to AZD1222 COVID-19 vaccine. The CDR3 totals 13 residues. The trim removed 9 bases at V and 8 bases at J, leaving 7 bases unmatched. Germline V gene data show CDR1 as ENHRY and CDR2 as SYGVKD. The method was immunoSEQ multiplex PCR; TCRdb's version includes in-frame clones alone and lacks a portion of them. The sample has approximately 74,000 clones; roughly 83% are singletons. This chain joins TRBV10-3 and TRBJ2-1, with 10 nucleotides matching TRBD2. This material consisted of peripheral blood, taken 28 days after the second AZD1222 dose. The source of this sequence is an adult who received the AZD1222 COVID-19 vaccine. The CDR3 DNA reads TGTGCCATTACTAGCGGGACCTCCCATGAGCAGTTCTTC. It translates to CAITSGTSHEQFF.